This TCR beta chain was identified during a study of blood T cells in healthy people across ages. The study's findings and limits: Age brought a roughly linear fall in TCR beta diversity measured per million T cells.

For the second PCR, which ran for about 7 to 11 cycles, a sample-barcoded 5' primer and a J-beta primer mix were used. Researchers report that a template-switch adaptor with 12 random nucleotides tagged each cDNA molecule. TCRdb itself ran the 5' RACE reads through MiXCR, one entry per CDR3 protein. The data contain about 1.4 million distinct CDR3 sequences, roughly 60% of them singletons. The V end lost 0 bases, the J end lost 8 bases, and 11 bases lay between the germline ends. Germline CDR1 is LGHNA and CDR2 is YSLEER. CDR3 length: 15 residues. Notes on this clonotype: Antigen unknown.

J is TRBJ1-6 and V is TRBV4-3; TRBD1 is a possible D gene (6 bases). The sequence derives from a man between 18 and 35 years old in good health. Sequencing was done on a sample of blood. The CDR3 spells CASSQERDKYSPLHF. The DNA for the CDR3 is TGCGCCAGCAGCCAAGAACGGGACAAATATTCACCCCTCCACTTT.